Below, 32 T cell receptor beta chains from the same sample are listed, as sequenced in a study of shared clonotypes between healthy human individuals. This table comes from immunoSEQ multiplex PCR, and its TCRdb copy is limited to in-frame clones, with some not included. The table lists hundreds of thousands of clones, 92% of them singletons. Cells designated naive CD8 were CD45RO-negative and were positively selected for CCR7, with terminally differentiated effector memory CD45RA+ cells excluded. Input material: naive CD8+ T cells sorted from blood. The receptors shown here come from a man younger than 45 in good health.

The J gene is TRBJ2-1, the V gene TRBV10-2; tentatively, D is TRBD2 (6 bases). Trimming stripped 6 bases from V and 0 bases from J, with 12 bases between. The CDR3 is made up of 15 amino acids. Germline CDR1 WSHSY, CDR2 SAAADI. The CDR3 region is CASSLTRGSYNEQFF. The CDR3 bases are TGCGCCAGCAGCTTGACTAGGGGCTCCTACAATGAGCAGTTCTTC.

The V gene is TRBV7-2, the J gene TRBJ1-1, with TRBD1 as a possible D gene (5 bases). Looked up from germline, CDR1 is SGHTA and CDR2 is FQGNSA. This CDR3 spans 14 amino acids. Trimming stripped 0 bases from V and 4 bases from J, with 9 bases between. The CDR3 DNA reads TGTGCCAGCAGCTTAGCGCCAGGGCCCACTGAAGCTTTCTTT. Translating it yields CASSLAPGPTEAFF.

This clone showed up just once. The rearrangement uses TRBV27 and TRBJ1-1; D unclear. The germline V gene has CDR1 MNHEY and CDR2 SMNVEV (reference sequence). The germline V and J ends were trimmed by 3 bases and 8 bases, with 10 bases remaining between them. The CDR3 is 12 residues long. DNA for the CDR3: TGTGCCAGCAGTTTGGGTGGTCAGGAAGCTTTCTTT. Residues: CASSLGGQEAFF.

This clone was counted only a few times. The rearrangement links TRBV7-3 to TRBJ2-3; D remains unclear. There are 12 residues in the CDR3. From germline, CDR1 is SGHTA and CDR2 FQGTGA. Between the trimmed V and J ends, which lost 3 bases and 6 bases, there was a span of 7 bases. CDR3 coding DNA: TGTGCCAGCAGCTTTCTGGAGGATACGCAGTATTTT. It encodes CASSFLEDTQYF.

V and J are TRBV11-2 and TRBJ2-7; D is undetermined. This CDR3 has 13 amino acids. Trimming pared 1 base from V and 5 bases from J, leaving 9 bases between. Germline V CDR1 and CDR2: SGHAT, FQNNGV. CDR3 amino acids: CASSLAIFHEQYF. CDR3 in DNA: TGTGCCAGCAGCTTAGCCATCTTCCACGAGCAGTACTTC.

With respect to this clone: The sample has other DNA sequences that encode this CDR3 too. The genes are TRBV9 and TRBJ2-5, with D uncertain. The CDR3 has 12 residues. The V gene's germline CDR1 is SGDLS and CDR2 YYNGEE. Trimming took 3 bases from V and 0 from J, leaving 3 bases between them. CDR3 bases: TGTGCCAGCAGCGCAGACCAAGAGACCCAGTACTTC. As protein: CASSADQETQYF. Supplemented by reference TRBV9 and TRBJ2-5, the full variable domain reads DSGVTQTPKHLITATGQRVTLRCSPRSGDLSVYWYQQSLDQGLQFLIQYYNGEERAKGNILERFSAQQFPDLHSELNLSSLELGDSALYFCASSADQETQYFGPGTRLLVL.

The chain uses TRBV9 and TRBJ1-3, with D possibly being TRBD1 (6 bases). The V and J ends lost 0 bases and 3 bases respectively, with 10 bases between them. Per the germline V gene, CDR1 is SGDLS and CDR2 is YYNGEE. CDR3 size: 15 residues. In nucleotides, the CDR3 is TGTGCCAGCAGCGTAGATTGGACAGTTGGAAACACCATATATTTT. This codes for CASSVDWTVGNTIYF. Drawing the rest from reference TRBV9 and TRBJ1-3, the complete variable domain is DSGVTQTPKHLITATGQRVTLRCSPRSGDLSVYWYQQSLDQGLQFLIQYYNGEERAKGNILERFSAQQFPDLHSELNLSSLELGDSALYFCASSVDWTVGNTIYFGEGSWLTVV.

This chain links TRBV5-4 with TRBJ2-3; D not resolved. Trimming left V 2 bases short and J 0 bases short, with 7 bases between. Looked up from germline, CDR1 is SGHNT and CDR2 is YYREEE (reference sequence). This CDR3 has 14 residues. CDR3 loop: CASSLGASTDTQYF. The DNA for the CDR3 is TGTGCCAGCAGCTTAGGTGCTAGCACAGATACGCAGTATTTT. The whole variable domain, remainder taken from reference TRBV5-4 and TRBJ2-3, is ETGVTQSPTHLIKTRGQQVTLRCSSQSGHNTVSWYQQALGQGPQFIFQYYREEENGRGNFPPRFSGLQFPNYSSELNVNALELDDSALYLCASSLGASTDTQYFGPGTRLTVL.

This clone was seen once. A junction end diverges from the germline sequence, so it may reflect a read error. The chain employs TRBV9 and TRBJ1-1; a possible D gene is TRBD1 (6 bases). Germline V gives CDR1 SGDLS, CDR2 YYNGEE. The CDR3 sequence is 9 residues long. The CDR3 protein is CASSPRDTF. In DNA form, the CDR3 reads TGTGCCAGCAGCCCCCGGGACACCTTT.

This chain uses TRBV10-3 with TRBJ2-3, with D unclear. Germline V lookup: CDR1 ENHRY, CDR2 SYGVKD. Trimming removed 4 bases from V and 4 bases from J, with 6 bases in between. The CDR3 covers 12 residues. The CDR3 DNA reads as TGTGCCATCAGTGTGGGGTCAGATACGCAGTATTTT. Its translation: CAISVGSDTQYF.

Concerning this clone: The same CDR3 can be traced to other DNA sequences in this sample. V is TRBV5-6 and J is TRBJ2-1, with D tentatively TRBD2 (6 bases). Germline CDR1 reads SGHDT; CDR2 reads YYEEEE. V was shortened by 0 bases and J by 0 bases, with 10 bases between the two germline ends. The CDR3 covers 16 residues. The CDR3 spells CASSLVGGSSYNEQFF. The CDR3 nucleotides read TGTGCCAGCAGCTTGGTGGGGGGAAGCTCCTACAATGAGCAGTTCTTC.

This chain uses TRBV18 with TRBJ2-1, with 9 bases lining up with TRBD1. Germline V gives CDR1 KGHSH, CDR2 LQKENI. Trimming removed 3 bases from V and 7 bases from J; junction bases left unmatched: 7. The CDR3 is 15 amino acids. For the CDR3, the DNA is TGTGCCAGCTCACCGGACAGGGGTATGTCAAATGAGCAGTTCTTC. Its protein product is CASSPDRGMSNEQFF. The whole variable domain, remainder taken from reference TRBV18 and TRBJ2-1, is NAGVMQNPRHLVRRRGQEARLRCSPMKGHSHVYWYRQLPEEGLKFMVYLQKENIIDESGMPKERFSAEFPKEGPSILRIQQVVRGDSAAYFCASSPDRGMSNEQFFGPGTRLTVL.

This clone has just one count. The chain recombines TRBV27 with TRBJ2-7; D ambiguous. This CDR3 region has 16 residues. Trimming left V 3 bases short and J 5 bases short, with 20 bases between. Germline V gene sequence: CDR1 MNHEY, CDR2 SMNVEV (reference sequence). CDR3 sequence (DNA): TGTGCCAGCAGTTTCGTTCCTCTGGCGGACCGCGACGAGCAGTACTTC. Translation gives CASSFVPLADRDEQYF.

The V and J genes are TRBV2 and TRBJ1-4; possibly TRBD1 for D (6 bases). This CDR3 contains 14 residues. Trimming took 6 bases from V and 7 from J, leaving 15 bases between them. CDR1 and CDR2 (germline): SNHLY, FYNNEI. CDR3 DNA sequence: TGTGCCAGCAGGAGGACAGAGTCATTTGAAAAACTGTTTTTT. It specifies CASRRTESFEKLFF.

This chain uses TRBV7-5 with TRBJ1-2; the table's D call TRBD1 went unverified against the DNA. TRBV7-5 is designated a pseudogene. The CDR3 contains 19 residues. The CDR3 loop reads CVRSLVVRLQGRCSYGYTF. Written as DNA, the CDR3 is TGTGTCAGAAGCTTAGTAGTTCGCCTACAGGGGCGTTGTTCGTATGGCTACACCTTC.

This clone was detected once. The chain is built from TRBV2 and TRBJ1-1, with D unclear. The CDR3 spans 11 residues. Germline V gives CDR1 SNHLY, CDR2 FYNNEI. Between the trimmed V and J ends, which lost 10 bases and 8 bases, there was a span of 14 bases. CDR3 DNA: TGTGCCATACCGGAGGCAGCCGAAGCTTTCTTT. It yields the protein CAIPEAAEAFF.

This sequence joins TRBV7-9 and TRBJ2-7; 7 positions match TRBD1. V lost 5 bases and J lost 6; bases outside the gene matches: 4. Germline V gene lookup returns CDR1 SEHNR and CDR2 FQNEAQ (reference sequence). The CDR3 totals 12 residues. CDR3 DNA: TGTGCCAGCAGCCGGACAGGCCGCGAGCAGTACTTC. Translation: CASSRTGREQYF.

For this clone: The same CDR3 can be traced to other DNA sequences in this sample. V and J are TRBV11-2 and TRBJ2-1, with a possible D match to TRBD2 (5 bases). CDR3 length: 13 residues. CDR1 is SGHAT, CDR2 FQNNGV, per germline. Trimming removed 1 base from V and 8 bases from J, with 9 bases in between. The CDR3 nucleotides read TGTGCCAGCAGCTTAGGACGGGGTCATGAGCAGTTCTTC. It is translated as CASSLGRGHEQFF. Based on the CDR3 plus reference TRBV11-2 and TRBJ2-1, the full variable domain is EAGVAQSPRYKIIEKRQSVAFWCNPISGHATLYWYQQILGQGPKLLIQFQNNGVVDDSQLPKDRFSAERLKGVDSTLKIQPAKLEDSAVYLCASSLGRGHEQFFGPGTRLTVL.

The chain is built from TRBV28 and TRBJ2-3; 7 bases map to TRBD2. Germline values: CDR1 MDHEN, CDR2 SYDVKM. The V gene end was trimmed by 5 bases and the J gene end by 0 bases; junction bases not matched to a gene: 11. The CDR3 runs 17 residues. The CDR3 DNA reads TGTGCCAGCAGTCTCCTCCTAGCGGACACTAGCACAGATACGCAGTATTTT. Translating it yields CASSLLLADTSTDTQYF.

This chain connects TRBV5-1 to TRBJ1-2; D is uncertain. V was shortened by 0 bases and J by 2 bases, with 17 bases between the two germline ends. Germline V gene data show CDR1 as SGHRS and CDR2 as YFSETQ. The CDR3 length is 17 residues. The CDR3 protein is CASSLAVDPGPNYGYTF. CDR3 DNA sequence: TGCGCCAGCAGCTTGGCAGTAGATCCGGGCCCAAACTATGGCTACACCTTC.

The chain combines TRBV27 with TRBJ1-5, with D uncertain. This CDR3 is built from 12 residues. Deletions cut 9 bases from V and 3 bases from J, with 9 bases between. The germline V gene encodes CDR1 MNHEY and CDR2 SMNVEV (reference sequence). CDR3 in amino acids: CASGLYNQPQHF. CDR3 coding DNA: TGTGCCAGTGGGCTTTACAATCAGCCCCAGCATTTT.

The V and J genes are TRBV28 and TRBJ2-3, with D possibly TRBD2 on 5 matching bases. There are 16 residues in the CDR3. V was trimmed by 1 base and J by 5 bases, leaving 16 bases between them. Germline CDR1 and CDR2: MDHEN and SYDVKM. CDR3: CASSLFPGLLIDTQYF. CDR3 nucleotide sequence: TGTGCCAGCAGTTTATTCCCTGGACTCTTAATAGATACGCAGTATTTT.

The V and J genes are TRBV19 and TRBJ2-1; D is unresolved. Trimming stripped 4 bases from V and 8 bases from J, with 18 bases between. This CDR3 is 15 amino acids long. Germline loops: CDR1 LNHDA, CDR2 SQIVND (reference sequence). In nucleotides, the CDR3 is TGTGCCAGTAGTAGCACACCGGTAGGGTTAGATGAGCAGTTCTTC. This encodes CASSSTPVGLDEQFF.

The chain combines TRBV28 with TRBJ2-7; D remains ambiguous. V was clipped by 10 bases and J by 0 bases, with 10 bases between them. The CDR3 is 12 residues long. CDR1 is MDHEN and CDR2 is SYDVKM in the germline V gene. In DNA form, the CDR3 reads TGTGCCACGAGAAGGATCTCCTACGAGCAGTACTTC. Translating gives CATRRISYEQYF. Based on the CDR3 plus reference TRBV28 and TRBJ2-7, the full variable domain is DVKVTQSSRYLVKRTGEKVFLECVQDMDHENMFWYRQDPGLGLRLIYFSYDVKMKEKGDIPEGYSVSREKKERFSLILESASTNQTSMYLCATRRISYEQYFGPGTRLTVT.

The chain carries TRBV5-4 and TRBJ2-7, with D perhaps matching TRBD1 or TRBD2 (5 bases each). Germline V gene lookup returns CDR1 SGHNT and CDR2 YYREEE (reference sequence). V was cut by 4 bases and J by 7 bases, with 18 bases left in between. This CDR3 is built from 14 residues. The DNA of the CDR3 is TGTGCCAGCAGCCCTGGGACGGGACCGGGTGAGCAGTACTTC. Protein product: CASSPGTGPGEQYF.

The chain carries TRBV7-9 and TRBJ1-2; no clear D. The CDR3 covers 16 residues. The V end was cut by 5 bases, the J end by 0 bases, with 16 bases between. Per the germline V gene, CDR1 is SEHNR and CDR2 is FQNEAQ (reference sequence). CDR3 loop: CASSQGSRSSNYGYTF. The CDR3 DNA is TGTGCCAGCAGCCAAGGATCCCGAAGCTCTAACTATGGCTACACCTTC.

This chain joins TRBV9 and TRBJ1-2; D gene ambiguous. CDR3 length equals 12 residues. Trimming stripped 3 bases from V and 6 bases from J, with 9 bases between. Per germline, CDR1 SGDLS and CDR2 YYNGEE. The DNA for the CDR3 is TGTGCCAGCAGCGCAGCCTACGATGGCTACACCTTC. Amino acid sequence: CASSAAYDGYTF.

CDR3 coding DNA: TGTGCCAGCGAGGGACTAGCTACCTACGAGCAGTACTTC. Protein sequence: CASEGLATYEQYF. The chain has TRBV28 and TRBJ2-7; 9 bases map to TRBD2. Per the germline V gene, CDR1 is MDHEN and CDR2 is SYDVKM. V was clipped by 8 bases and J by 2 bases; unmatched bases: 4. The CDR3 has 13 residues. Variable domain in full (rest from reference TRBV28 and TRBJ2-7): DVKVTQSSRYLVKRTGEKVFLECVQDMDHENMFWYRQDPGLGLRLIYFSYDVKMKEKGDIPEGYSVSREKKERFSLILESASTNQTSMYLCASEGLATYEQYFGPGTRLTVT.

The chain links TRBV6-6 to TRBJ2-7; 11 bases align to TRBD2. Germline V gene data show CDR1 as MNHNY and CDR2 as SVGAGI (reference sequence). V was clipped by 0 bases and J by 2 bases; unmatched bases: 0. The CDR3 runs 15 residues. The CDR3 DNA is TGTGCCAGCAGTTACTCGACTAGCGGGACCTACGAGCAGTACTTC. Residues: CASSYSTSGTYEQYF.

The J gene is TRBJ1-5, the V gene TRBV27; maybe TRBD1 (5 bases). V was trimmed by 8 bases and J by 8 bases, leaving 13 bases between them. Germline V gene data show CDR1 as MNHEY and CDR2 as SMNVEV (reference sequence). The CDR3 is 12 residues long. This chain's CDR3 is CASGPWGEPQHF. Here the CDR3 DNA reads TGTGCCAGCGGACCATGGGGGGAGCCCCAGCATTTT.

This chain connects TRBV5-6 to TRBJ2-5; 7 bases are a match to TRBD1. There are 16 residues in the CDR3. V shed 0 bases and J 1 base; nucleotides not matched to a gene: 6. CDR1 is SGHDT, CDR2 YYEEEE, per germline. The DNA for the CDR3 is TGTGCCAGCAGCTTGGGTGACAGGGTAACCCAAGAGACCCAGTACTTC. Protein sequence: CASSLGDRVTQETQYF. Combining the CDR3 with reference TRBV5-6 and TRBJ2-5 gives the whole variable domain DAGVTQSPTHLIKTRGQQVTLRCSPKSGHDTVSWYQQALGQGPQFIFQYYEEEERQRGNFPDRFSGHQFPNYSSELNVNALLLGDSALYLCASSLGDRVTQETQYFGPGTRLLVL.

Comments on this clone: Different DNA sequences within this sample yield the same CDR3. The genes are TRBV7-9 and TRBJ2-1; TRBD2 aligns across 11 bases. The CDR3 is 15 amino acids. J lost 6 bases, V lost 5 bases, and 6 bases had no gene match. CDR1 and CDR2 from the germline V gene are SEHNR and FQNEAQ (reference sequence). CDR3 protein: CASSLGLAGINEQFF. For the CDR3, the DNA is TGTGCCAGCAGCCTCGGACTAGCGGGTATCAATGAGCAGTTCTTC.